This T cell receptor beta chain derives from a study of spatial heterogeneity in lung cancer. About the study: Raw reads contained each unique TCR and UMI combination more than ten times on average. Study results and limitations: Tumor mutation count correlated with how many alpha and beta TCRs expanded intratumorally. Counts for ubiquitous and regional expanded TCRs went along with ubiquitous and regional nonsynonymous mutations, respectively.

Sample time point: sample taken at primary tumor resection. Tumor, nontumor lung or frozen PBMC supplied whole RNA, sequenced without sorting. The presence of a unique molecular identifier marked each TCR cDNA molecule. Each CDR3 protein is one row after TCRdb ran MiXCR on the 5' RACE reads. The table has over 8,500 distinct CDR3 sequences, 4% to 6.5% seen once. V was clipped by 5 bases and J by 0 bases, with 6 bases between them. This CDR3 contains 13 residues. Per germline, CDR1 SGHRS and CDR2 YFSETQ. Only a few counts were recorded for this clonotype. The antigen remains unidentified. This beta chain turned up in a library designed for alpha chains; as an off-target read, its abundance says little.

This chain joins TRBV5-1 and TRBJ1-3; the D is unclear. The TCR comes from a male donor with early-stage non-small cell lung cancer. The specimen comprised lung tumor tissue, sampled at surgery. CDR3 protein: CASREASGNTIYF. CDR3 coding DNA: TGCGCCAGCAGGGAAGCCTCTGGAAACACCATATATTTT.